What follows are 19 T cell receptor beta chains derived from one specimen sequenced in a study of T cells in Graves' hyperthyroidism and ophthalmopathy. Authors of the study amplified TCR beta CDR3 regions from RNA transcripts. The HTBI set primed first-round TCR CDR3 RT-PCR. TCRdb processed the multiplex PCR reads anew with MiXCR; each CDR3 protein has one entry. The profile shows over 500,000 distinct CDR3 sequences, about 15% of them singletons. Sequences were obtained from blood. These receptors were taken from a woman younger than 35 with Graves' ophthalmopathy.

The rearrangement links TRBV19 to TRBJ2-1; no firm D call. Trimming pared 5 bases from V and 4 bases from J, leaving 12 bases between. Germline CDR1 and CDR2: LNHDA and SQIVND (reference sequence). This CDR3 is built from 14 residues. CDR3 protein: CASSPLMLYNEQFF. The DNA for the CDR3 is TGTGCCAGTAGTCCCCTCATGTTATACAATGAGCAGTTCTTC.

This rearrangement joins TRBV27 to TRBJ2-3; D not certain. Germline V gene lookup returns CDR1 MNHEY and CDR2 SMNVEV (reference sequence). There are 14 residues in the CDR3. The ends were cut back, 4 bases at V and 0 bases at J, with 8 bases in the middle. CDR3 DNA sequence: TGTGCCAGCAGTTCCCTGGACAGCACAGATACGCAGTATTTT. Translation gives CASSSLDSTDTQYF.

This clonotype was observed a handful of times. The V gene is TRBV6-2 or TRBV6-3, the J gene TRBJ2-7, with TRBD2 matching over 8 bases. Germline CDR1 reads MNHEY; CDR2 reads SVGEGT. Trimming cost V 7 bases and J 7 bases; bases outside gene matches: 9. There are 13 residues in the CDR3. CDR3 bases: TGTGCCAGCAAGGCGGGGGGCGTTGGGGAGCAGTACTTC. Protein: CASKAGGVGEQYF.

This clonotype was counted at least ten times. V is TRBV6-5 and J is TRBJ1-1; D is perhaps TRBD1 (5 bases). Germline V lookup: CDR1 MNHEY, CDR2 SVGAGI. V lost 7 bases, J lost 10 bases, and 22 bases lay in between. This CDR3 has 14 amino acids. The CDR3 DNA reads TGTGCCAGCATGTCAGGCAGAGGGGTCGGGGGAGCTTTCTTT. Protein: CASMSGRGVGGAFF.

This chain connects TRBV12-3 or TRBV12-4 to TRBJ2-3; D remains unclear. The CDR3 runs 12 residues. The V end was cut by 3 bases, the J end by 9 bases, with 10 bases between. In DNA, the CDR3 is TGTGCCAGCAGTTTCCGCACCCTAACGCAGTATTTT. Translation: CASSFRTLTQYF.

This clonotype was seen repeatedly, ten times or more. V and J are TRBV6-1 and TRBJ2-7; maybe TRBD2 (5 bases). Germline CDR1 is MNHNS and CDR2 is SASEGT. V gave up 7 bases and J gave up 3 bases, with 10 bases separating them. The CDR3 covers 12 residues. CDR3 DNA: TGTGCCAGCACCGGGGAACTCTACGAGCAGTACTTC. Residues: CASTGELYEQYF.

In its sample, this clonotype was seen many times. The chain couples TRBV11-2 to TRBJ2-5, with D possibly TRBD2 on 6 matching bases. The germline CDR1 and CDR2 sequences are SGHAT and FQNNGV. V was clipped by 4 bases and J by 7 bases, with 13 bases between them. CDR3 length: 13 amino acids. This CDR3 is CASSSGTLGTQYF. The CDR3 coding sequence is TGTGCCAGCAGCTCCGGGACTCTGGGGACCCAGTACTTC.

The chain couples TRBV6-1 to TRBJ1-2, with 7 bases lining up with TRBD1. The V gene's germline CDR1 is MNHNS and CDR2 SASEGT. V was clipped by 6 bases and J by 5 bases; unmatched bases: 15. The CDR3 runs 16 residues. The CDR3: CASSWDSKATRYGYTF. In DNA, the CDR3 is TGTGCCAGCAGCTGGGACAGTAAGGCGACCCGGTATGGCTACACCTTC.

This clonotype was detected a few times. The chain employs TRBV7-9 and TRBJ2-2, with TRBD1 identical over 12 bases. Losses at the gene ends were 5 bases for V and 5 bases for J; bases not matched to a gene: 12. Germline-derived CDR1 and CDR2 are SEHNR and FQNEAQ (reference sequence). CDR3 size: 18 residues. The CDR3 DNA sequence: TGTGCCAGCAGCCGTGACAGCGGGACAGGGGGCAGTACCGGGGAGCTGTTTTTT. This codes for CASSRDSGTGGSTGELFF.

In this sample, this clonotype turned up a few times. The rearrangement links TRBV28 to TRBJ2-6; no clear D. V lost 6 bases and J lost 2, with 5 bases in between. The CDR3 spans 13 residues. Per the germline V gene, CDR1 is MDHEN and CDR2 is SYDVKM. CDR3 amino acids: CASSLTGANVLTF. The CDR3 DNA sequence: TGTGCCAGCAGCCTAACTGGGGCCAACGTCCTGACTTTC.

This clonotype was recorded at least ten times. This rearrangement joins TRBV30 to TRBJ2-7; D is uncertain. The V and J ends lost 4 bases and 0 bases respectively, with 10 bases between them. CDR1 is GTSNPN, CDR2 SVGIG, per germline (reference sequence). This CDR3 contains 13 residues. CDR3 protein: CAWTRASSYEQYF. In nucleotides, the CDR3 is TGTGCCTGGACTAGGGCGAGCTCCTACGAGCAGTACTTC.

This clonotype showed up many times. This chain links TRBV7-8 with TRBJ2-4; possibly TRBD1 or TRBD2 for D (5 bases each). Germline CDR1 reads SGHVS; CDR2 reads FQNEAQ. The V gene lost 5 bases and the J gene lost 0 bases, with 11 bases spanning the gap. CDR3 length: 15 residues. The CDR3 nucleotides are TGTGCCAGCAGCAGGGTGGGGGTAGCCAAAAACATTCAGTACTTC. Encoded protein: CASSRVGVAKNIQYF.

This clonotype was counted a few times. This rearrangement joins TRBV6-2 or TRBV6-3 to TRBJ2-4, with D maybe TRBD1 (6 bases). The V gene lost 6 bases and the J gene lost 8 bases, with 14 bases spanning the gap. Germline V lookup: CDR1 MNHEY, CDR2 SVGEGT. CDR3 length: 13 amino acids. The CDR3 nucleotides read TGTGCCAGCAGGGGCCAGGGGATGGACATTCAGTACTTC. It yields the protein CASRGQGMDIQYF.

The chain carries TRBV28 and TRBJ1-1, with 8 bases identical to TRBD1. This CDR3 comprises 17 residues. With 2 bases clipped from V and 0 bases from J, the junction kept 8 bases outside the gene matches. The germline gives CDR1 MDHEN, CDR2 SYDVKM. The CDR3 coding sequence is TGTGCCAGCAGTTTAAGGATCGGACAGGGCATGAACACTGAAGCTTTCTTT. This codes for CASSLRIGQGMNTEAFF.

Many counts were recorded for this clonotype. This rearrangement joins TRBV12-3 or TRBV12-4 to TRBJ1-2; D is uncertain. Trimming removed 3 bases at V and 8 bases at J, with 13 bases between. CDR3 length: 13 residues. CDR3: CASSFHLRGGYTF. The CDR3 bases are TGTGCCAGCAGTTTCCACCTCAGAGGGGGCTACACCTTC.

Many counts were recorded for this clonotype. V is TRBV20-1 and J is TRBJ1-1; TRBD1 matches 7 bases. Germline lookup yields CDR1 DFQATT and CDR2 SNEGSKA (reference sequence). Trimming at V came to 6 bases and at J to 0 bases, leaving 1 base not matched to a gene. The CDR3 is made up of 12 amino acids. For the CDR3, the DNA is TGCAGTGCACAGGGGATGAACACTGAAGCTTTCTTT. Amino acid sequence: CSAQGMNTEAFF.

This clonotype was counted only a few times. The chain recombines TRBV15 with TRBJ1-2; 7 positions agree with TRBD1. Germline V CDR1 and CDR2: LNHNV, YYDKDF (reference sequence). This CDR3 comprises 16 residues. With V trimmed by 5 bases and J by 0 bases, 9 bases remained unmatched. This CDR3 is CATSLDREDPNYGYTF. In DNA, the CDR3 is TGTGCCACCAGCTTAGACAGGGAAGACCCTAACTATGGCTACACCTTC.

This clonotype was counted at least ten times. The V gene is TRBV27, the J gene TRBJ2-7; 8 nucleotides line up with TRBD2. CDR1 is MNHEY and CDR2 is SMNVEV in the germline V gene (reference sequence). With V trimmed by 4 bases and J by 3 bases, 5 bases remained unmatched. The CDR3 loop spans 14 amino acids. Here the CDR3 reads CASSSRAGVYEQYF. CDR3 sequence (DNA): TGTGCCAGCAGTTCTAGAGCGGGAGTCTACGAGCAGTACTTC.

This chain uses TRBV19 with TRBJ1-2; possibly TRBD1 for D (6 bases). This CDR3 is built from 17 residues. V lost 2 bases and J 0 bases, leaving 16 bases between the germline ends. Germline V CDR1 and CDR2: LNHDA, SQIVND (reference sequence). The CDR3 DNA reads as TGTGCCAGTAGTATATATTATTCGGGGACAACTAACTATGGCTACACCTTC. Translated, it gives CASSIYYSGTTNYGYTF.